Listed here are 25 T cell receptor beta chains from one sample, sequenced in a study of regulatory T cells in long-lasting Graves disease. Time point described: persistent/refractory GD, antithyroid drugs over 5 years with positive TRAb. PBMCs provided the RNA from which the TCR library was made. Sequencing libraries for TCR beta were prepared with iRepertoire HTBI primers and Arm-PCR of CDR3 regions. TCRdb re-called the multiplex PCR reads through MiXCR, storing one row per CDR3 protein. The sample has a few hundred thousand distinct CDR3 sequences, 23% seen once. This sample comprised peripheral blood mononuclear cells (PBMCs), obtained when the disease was refractory, from a patient treated with antithyroid drugs. The receptors shown here come from a female donor with Graves disease.

This clonotype came up many times. The gene calls are TRBV12-3 or TRBV12-4 and TRBJ1-1; no clear D. Between the trimmed V and J ends, which lost 1 base and 7 bases, there was a span of 7 bases. CDR3 length equals 12 residues. The CDR3 sequence: CASSLVGNEAFF. CDR3 in DNA: TGTGCCAGCAGTTTAGTGGGTAATGAAGCTTTCTTT.

A few counts support this clonotype. Here the CDR3 DNA reads TGCAGTGCCCGTCTAGCGGGAGGGCCGGGCCTCGAGCAGTACTTC. Amino acid sequence: CSARLAGGPGLEQYF. The chain links TRBV20-1 to TRBJ2-7; 12 nucleotides agree with TRBD2. Germline CDR1 DFQATT, CDR2 SNEGSKA (reference sequence). V was clipped by 6 bases and J by 6 bases; unmatched bases: 12. This CDR3 has 15 residues.

V gene TRBV6-4 combines with J gene TRBJ2-1; TRBD2 is a possible D gene (6 bases). The ends were cut back, 7 bases at V and 3 bases at J, with 10 bases in the middle. The CDR3 has 13 residues. Germline V lookup: CDR1 MRHNA, CDR2 SNTAGT. The CDR3 bases are TGTGCCAGCATAGACGGGAGCTACAATGAGCAGTTCTTC. It is translated as CASIDGSYNEQFF.

This chain uses TRBV7-3 with TRBJ2-5; TRBD2 aligns across 11 bases. The J call may be wrong; the DNA end is better matched by TRBJ2-1. Germline CDR1 is SGHTA and CDR2 is FQGTGA. CDR3 size: 15 residues. In DNA, the CDR3 is TGTGCCAGCAGACTGACTAGCGGGAATTTTGATGAGCAGTTCTTC. Amino acids: CASRLTSGNFDEQFF.

This clonotype was recorded many times. The V call is TRBV6-1, the J call TRBJ1-5; 9 bases align to TRBD1. The junction had 6 bases not matched to a gene; V was cut back by 6 bases and J by 0 bases. CDR3 size: 16 residues. Germline V CDR1 and CDR2: MNHNS, SASEGT. The CDR3 DNA follows: TGTGCCAGCAGGGATGGACAGGGGCTTAGCAATCAGCCCCAGCATTTT. This sequence encodes CASRDGQGLSNQPQHF.

CDR3 sequence: CSARSWGSGSWNNEQFF. The CDR3 DNA is TGCAGTGCTAGATCGTGGGGGAGCGGGAGTTGGAACAATGAGCAGTTCTTC. V is TRBV20-1 and J is TRBJ2-1; TRBD2 matches at 8 bases. The CDR3 is made up of 17 amino acids. The V segment lost 2 bases and the J segment 5 bases; nucleotides outside the gene matches: 14. Germline V CDR1 and CDR2: DFQATT, SNEGSKA (reference sequence).

This clonotype was seen repeatedly, ten times or more. This chain links TRBV2 with TRBJ2-2; 13 positions agree with TRBD2. CDR3 length: 18 amino acids. Unmatched junction bases numbered 10, after V lost 6 bases and J lost 3 bases. CDR1 and CDR2 from the germline V gene are SNHLY and FYNNEI. CDR3 in amino acids: CASSGALAGGPDTGELFF. DNA of the CDR3: TGTGCCAGCAGCGGGGCACTAGCGGGAGGGCCGGACACCGGGGAGCTGTTTTTT.

This chain joins TRBV4-1 and TRBJ1-2; 9 bases fit TRBD1. This CDR3 region has 13 residues. The germline CDR1 and CDR2 sequences are MGHRA and YSYEKL. The ends lost 1 base at V and 7 bases at J; junction bases unmatched: 1. The CDR3 is CASSQGDRVGYTF. The CDR3 coding sequence is TGCGCCAGCAGCCAAGGGGACAGGGTTGGCTACACCTTC.

Many counts were recorded for this clonotype. This chain uses TRBV20-1 with TRBJ1-1; the D is unclear. CDR1 is DFQATT and CDR2 is SNEGSKA in the germline V gene (reference sequence). V was clipped by 0 bases and J by 1 base, with 6 bases between them. The CDR3 totals 13 residues. CDR3 sequence reads: CSARDARNTEAFF. The DNA of the CDR3 is TGCAGTGCTAGAGATGCACGGAACACTGAAGCTTTCTTT.

This clonotype was seen repeatedly, ten times or more. The chain uses TRBV29-1 and TRBJ1-1; a weak D match, TRBD1 (6 bases). V gave up 6 bases and J gave up 3 bases, with 14 bases separating them. The CDR3 has 13 amino acids. Per the germline V gene, CDR1 is SQVTM and CDR2 is ANQGSEA. The DNA of the CDR3 is TGCAGCGTGGGAGGTTGGACAGACACTGAAGCTTTCTTT. Translation: CSVGGWTDTEAFF.

The chain employs TRBV30 and TRBJ2-5, with D uncertain. Trimming cost V 0 bases and J 5 bases, with 10 bases left between them. The CDR3 covers 13 residues. Germline V gene lookup returns CDR1 GTSNPN and CDR2 SVGIG (reference sequence). Written as DNA, the CDR3 is TGTGCCTGGAGTGTACTGCCCGGGGAGACCCAGTACTTC. This sequence encodes CAWSVLPGETQYF.

V usage is TRBV6-2 or TRBV6-3 and J usage is TRBJ2-2, with D unclear. The germline gives CDR1 MNHEY, CDR2 SVGEGT. This CDR3 contains 16 residues. V lost 5 bases and J 3 bases, leaving 16 bases between the germline ends. CDR3 sequence: CASSLGWPEDTGELFF. The CDR3 DNA sequence: TGTGCCAGCAGTCTGGGTTGGCCCGAAGACACCGGGGAGCTGTTTTTT.

V gene TRBV5-5 combines with J gene TRBJ1-1; 8 nucleotides agree with TRBD1. CDR3 length: 13 amino acids. Germline CDR1 SGHKS, CDR2 YYEKEE (reference sequence). V lost 0 bases to trimming and J lost 10 bases; unmatched junction nucleotides: 5. The CDR3 region is CASSLDRGNGAFF. The DNA for the CDR3 is TGTGCCAGCAGCTTGGACAGGGGGAACGGAGCTTTCTTT. Full variable domain (remainder filled in from reference TRBV5-5 and TRBJ1-1): DAGVTQSPTHLIKTRGQQVTLRCSPISGHKSVSWYQQVLGQGPQFIFQYYEKEERGRGNFPDRFSARQFPNYSSELNVNALLLGDSALYLCASSLDRGNGAFFGQGTRLTVV.

This clonotype turned up a few times. This chain connects TRBV19 to TRBJ1-1; possible D gene TRBD1, 6 bases. Germline V gene sequence: CDR1 LNHDA, CDR2 SQIVND (reference sequence). The CDR3 loop spans 11 amino acids. The V gene lost 9 bases and the J gene lost 6 bases, with 11 bases spanning the gap. The CDR3 here is CASQGFAEAFF. DNA of the CDR3: TGTGCCAGCCAGGGGTTTGCTGAAGCTTTCTTT.

The V and J genes are TRBV18 and TRBJ1-4; the match to TRBD1 covers 10 bases. CDR1 KGHSH and CDR2 LQKENI come from the germline V gene. Losses at the gene ends were 3 bases for V and 9 bases for J; bases not matched to a gene: 7. CDR3 size: 15 residues. CDR3 region: CASSPTGQGSQKLFF. In DNA, the CDR3 is TGTGCCAGCTCACCGACGGGACAGGGGTCGCAAAAACTGTTTTTT.

This clonotype was detected a few times. The chain employs TRBV3-1 and TRBJ2-7, with 9 bases identical to TRBD2. The CDR3 runs to 15 residues. V dropped 5 bases and J dropped 4; count of bases not matched to a gene: 9. Per the germline V gene, CDR1 is LGHDT and CDR2 is YNNKEL (reference sequence). This chain's CDR3 is CASSFAGTSKYEQYF. In DNA form, the CDR3 reads TGTGCCAGCAGCTTCGCCGGGACTAGCAAGTACGAGCAGTACTTC.

The CDR3 DNA sequence: TGTGCCTGGAGTGTACTCATAGGGAAGACTGAAGCTTTCTTT. Its protein product is CAWSVLIGKTEAFF. This chain uses TRBV30 with TRBJ1-1; D gene uncertain. V was clipped by 0 bases and J by 5 bases, with 13 bases between them. The CDR3 contains 14 residues. The germline CDR1 and CDR2 sequences are GTSNPN and SVGIG (reference sequence).

This clonotype was detected a few times. The chain links TRBV5-1 to TRBJ2-5; 10 bases match TRBD1. CDR3 length: 15 residues. Germline trimming cut 0 bases from V and 5 bases from J; bases unmatched to any gene: 4. In germline, CDR1 is SGHRS, CDR2 YFSETQ. The CDR3 region has the DNA TGCGCCAGCAGCTTGGCCGGGACAGGGGACGAGACCCAGTACTTC. Translation: CASSLAGTGDETQYF.

This clonotype has at least ten counts. This chain links TRBV7-2 with TRBJ2-5, with 10 positions matching TRBD2. Germline values: CDR1 SGHTA, CDR2 FQGNSA. The CDR3 is 15 residues long. J was trimmed by 5 bases and V by 5 bases; bases with no gene match: 8. This chain's CDR3 is CASSRRLAGLETQYF. Written as DNA, the CDR3 is TGTGCCAGCAGCCGAAGACTAGCGGGTCTGGAGACCCAGTACTTC.

The genes are TRBV7-2 and TRBJ1-2, with a tentative D call TRBD1 (5 bases). The CDR3 length is 17 residues. Germline values: CDR1 SGHTA, CDR2 FQGNSA. The V gene lost 5 bases and the J gene lost 5 bases, with 24 bases spanning the gap. The CDR3 protein is CASSRRVGTGGSYGYTF. The CDR3 bases are TGTGCCAGCAGCCGACGTGTGGGAACGGGGGGTTCGTATGGCTACACCTTC.

This clonotype was observed a few times. The CDR3 sequence is CASSLDGAGALSYEQYF. The DNA of the CDR3 is TGCGCCAGCAGCTTGGACGGGGCGGGGGCCTTATCCTACGAGCAGTACTTC. The V and J genes are TRBV5-1 and TRBJ2-7; D is possibly TRBD2 (7 bases). CDR3 length: 17 residues. Per the germline V gene, CDR1 is SGHRS and CDR2 is YFSETQ. Trimming cost V 0 bases and J 1 base, with 17 bases left between them.

This clonotype came up a few times. The genes are TRBV5-1 and TRBJ2-7; maybe TRBD1 (7 bases). The germline V gene encodes CDR1 SGHRS and CDR2 YFSETQ. This CDR3 has 14 amino acids. The V end was cut by 5 bases, the J end by 6 bases, with 18 bases between. Written as DNA, the CDR3 is TGCGCCAGCAGTCCTCAGGGGGGCCGGCTCGAGCAGTACTTC. Translation gives CASSPQGGRLEQYF.

This clonotype was picked up a small number of times. V is TRBV5-4 and J is TRBJ1-1; 7 bases are a match to TRBD1. CDR3 length: 14 residues. J lost 6 bases, V lost 4 bases, and 9 bases had no gene match. The germline V gene encodes CDR1 SGHNT and CDR2 YYREEE (reference sequence). CDR3 protein: CASSVTGRGAEAFF. The CDR3 DNA reads as TGTGCCAGCAGCGTGACAGGGAGGGGTGCTGAAGCTTTCTTT.

The chain's CDR3 is CASSPPSPQETQYF. The CDR3, as DNA: TGTGCCAGCTCACCACCGTCTCCCCAAGAGACCCAGTACTTC. The V gene is TRBV18, the J gene TRBJ2-5; D not certain. The CDR3 has 14 residues. Trimming took 0 bases from V and 1 from J, leaving 6 bases between them. Germline V gene data show CDR1 as KGHSH and CDR2 as LQKENI.

This clonotype has more than one count but fewer than ten. The chain employs TRBV24-1 and TRBJ1-2, with unresolved D. Trimming shortened V by 3 bases and J by 6 bases, and 10 bases separated the two germline ends. The CDR3 runs 13 residues. Germline lookup yields CDR1 KGHDR and CDR2 SFDVKD. CDR3 nucleotides: TGTGCCACCAGTGATCCATTCAGCGATGGCTACACCTTC. Encoded protein: CATSDPFSDGYTF.